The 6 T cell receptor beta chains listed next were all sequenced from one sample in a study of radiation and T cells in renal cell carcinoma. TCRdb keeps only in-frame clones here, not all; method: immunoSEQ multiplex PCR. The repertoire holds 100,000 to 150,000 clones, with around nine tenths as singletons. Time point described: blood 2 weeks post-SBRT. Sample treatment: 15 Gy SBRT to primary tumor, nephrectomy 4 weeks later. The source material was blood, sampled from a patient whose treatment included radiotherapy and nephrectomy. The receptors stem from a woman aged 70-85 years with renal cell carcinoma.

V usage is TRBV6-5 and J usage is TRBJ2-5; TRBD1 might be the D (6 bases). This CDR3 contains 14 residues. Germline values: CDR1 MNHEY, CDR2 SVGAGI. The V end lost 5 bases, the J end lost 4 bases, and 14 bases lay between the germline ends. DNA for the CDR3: TGTGCCAGCAGTCTAACAGGGATCGGAGAGACCCAGTACTTC. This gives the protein CASSLTGIGETQYF.

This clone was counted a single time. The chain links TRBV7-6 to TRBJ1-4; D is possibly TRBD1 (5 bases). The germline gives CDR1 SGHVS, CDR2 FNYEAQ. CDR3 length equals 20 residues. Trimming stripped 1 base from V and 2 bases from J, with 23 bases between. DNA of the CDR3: TGTGCCAGCAGCTTAGGGCCGCGGGGCAGACTATTTGCGACTAATGAAAAACTGTTTTTT. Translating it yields CASSLGPRGRLFATNEKLFF.

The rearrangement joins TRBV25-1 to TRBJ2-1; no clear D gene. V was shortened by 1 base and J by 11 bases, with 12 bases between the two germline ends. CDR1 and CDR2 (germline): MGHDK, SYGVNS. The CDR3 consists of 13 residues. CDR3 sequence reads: CASSEFKSSQQFF. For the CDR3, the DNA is TGTGCCAGCAGTGAATTCAAAAGTTCTCAGCAGTTCTTC.

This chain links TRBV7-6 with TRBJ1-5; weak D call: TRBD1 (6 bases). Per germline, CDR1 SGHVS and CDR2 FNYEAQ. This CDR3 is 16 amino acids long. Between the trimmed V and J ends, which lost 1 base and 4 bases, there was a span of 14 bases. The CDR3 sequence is CASSLEGERVNQPQHF. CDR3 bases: TGTGCCAGCAGCTTAGAGGGGGAAAGAGTAAATCAGCCCCAGCATTTT.

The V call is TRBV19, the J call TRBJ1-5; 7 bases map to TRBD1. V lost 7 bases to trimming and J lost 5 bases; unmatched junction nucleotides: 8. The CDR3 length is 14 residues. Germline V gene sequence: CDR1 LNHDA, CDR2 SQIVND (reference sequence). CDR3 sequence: CASTTGRGDQPQHF. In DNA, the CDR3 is TGTGCCAGTACGACAGGGAGAGGGGATCAGCCCCAGCATTTT.

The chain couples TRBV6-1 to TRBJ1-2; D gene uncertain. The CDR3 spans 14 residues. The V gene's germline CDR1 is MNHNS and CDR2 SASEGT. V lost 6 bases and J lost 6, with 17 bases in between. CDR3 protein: CASSQQASFDGYTF. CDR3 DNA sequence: TGTGCCAGCAGCCAGCAGGCTTCCTTCGATGGCTACACCTTC.